Listed below are T cell receptor beta chains from one sample, sequenced in a study of chemoradiotherapy in HPV16-positive cancers. The assay was immunoSEQ multiplex PCR, and TCRdb's table has in-frame clones only and misses some. The top ten clones hold less than 14% of a sample with 2,500 to 3,500 clones, 85% of them seen once. The source material was blood, sampled from a patient who underwent chemoradiotherapy. These receptors were collected from a human donor with HPV-associated anogenital cancer. Each CDR3 is given without its conserved first and last residue. Fields, in order: J gene, V gene, D gene, CDR3 protein. The D gene is left open where the match is weak.

j_call: TRBJ1-3
v_call: TRBV5-5
d_call: TRBD1
cdr3_aa: ASSLAGTGYGNTIY

j_call: TRBJ1-1
v_call: TRBV29-1
d_call: -
cdr3_aa: SVEDGYTEAF

j_call: TRBJ1-3
v_call: TRBV6-6
d_call: -
cdr3_aa: ASFGALGADGNTIY

j_call: TRBJ2-3
v_call: TRBV7-2
d_call: -
cdr3_aa: ASSHRPFPDTQY

j_call: TRBJ2-3
v_call: TRBV10-1
d_call: -
cdr3_aa: ASSKLLTDTQY

j_call: TRBJ1-6
v_call: TRBV6-5
d_call: -
cdr3_aa: ASSHGDLRRFGLH

j_call: TRBJ1-1
v_call: TRBV7-8
d_call: -
cdr3_aa: ASSLEAAGDEAF

j_call: TRBJ2-2
v_call: TRBV21-1
d_call: -
cdr3_aa: ASSKDPQGRTFGTGELF

j_call: TRBJ1-5
v_call: TRBV19
d_call: -
cdr3_aa: ASSGGLIGNQPQH

j_call: TRBJ1-4
v_call: TRBV4-3
d_call: -
cdr3_aa: ASSQDQAANEKLF

j_call: TRBJ2-2
v_call: TRBV2
d_call: -
cdr3_aa: ASSDQNTGELF

j_call: TRBJ2-5
v_call: TRBV2
d_call: TRBD2
cdr3_aa: ASRRTSGGQETQY

j_call: TRBJ1-4
v_call: TRBV10-3
d_call: -
cdr3_aa: AISYDSLGEKLF

j_call: TRBJ2-2
v_call: TRBV12-5
d_call: -
cdr3_aa: ASGSPPGLISGELF

j_call: TRBJ2-3
v_call: TRBV11-2
d_call: -
cdr3_aa: ASSSYDTQY

j_call: TRBJ1-1
v_call: TRBV4-1
d_call: -
cdr3_aa: ASSQGSGPSTEAF

j_call: TRBJ1-2
v_call: TRBV4-1
d_call: -
cdr3_aa: ASKAFGNGYT

j_call: TRBJ2-5
v_call: TRBV7-6
d_call: -
cdr3_aa: ASSLELRETQY

j_call: TRBJ2-7
v_call: TRBV4-3
d_call: TRBD1
cdr3_aa: ASSQEWGGDRVDEQY

j_call: TRBJ1-4
v_call: TRBV4-3
d_call: -
cdr3_aa: ASSQDGTEKLF

j_call: TRBJ2-1
v_call: TRBV6-5
d_call: -
cdr3_aa: ASSPGTGREQF

j_call: TRBJ1-6
v_call: TRBV4-3
d_call: -
cdr3_aa: ASSQDRGRNSPLH

j_call: TRBJ2-3
v_call: TRBV7-6
d_call: -
cdr3_aa: ASSLSGGSDTQY

j_call: TRBJ1-1
v_call: TRBV9
d_call: TRBD1
cdr3_aa: ASTGGSTEAF

j_call: TRBJ2-5
v_call: TRBV30
d_call: -
cdr3_aa: AWRVTGFGETQY

j_call: TRBJ1-4
v_call: TRBV6-1
d_call: -
cdr3_aa: ASSGPGGATNEKLF

j_call: TRBJ2-2
v_call: TRBV7-9
d_call: -
cdr3_aa: ASSFPKGQANTGELF

j_call: TRBJ1-5
v_call: TRBV6-1
d_call: -
cdr3_aa: ASSAKSPPEVGQPQH

j_call: TRBJ1-1
v_call: TRBV5-6
d_call: -
cdr3_aa: ASSLDPAGPMNTEAF

j_call: TRBJ1-2
v_call: TRBV18
d_call: -
cdr3_aa: ASSPSVLHGYT

j_call: TRBJ1-1
v_call: TRBV5-4
d_call: TRBD1
cdr3_aa: ASRPGTARQNTEAF

j_call: -
v_call: TRBV7-2
d_call: -
cdr3_aa: ASSSQSGFYEQY

j_call: TRBJ2-3
v_call: TRBV10-2
d_call: -
cdr3_aa: ASSDTGADTQY

j_call: TRBJ2-1
v_call: TRBV14
d_call: -
cdr3_aa: ASSPTHNEQF

j_call: TRBJ2-1
v_call: TRBV4-1
d_call: -
cdr3_aa: ASSQGAREQF

j_call: TRBJ1-1
v_call: TRBV7-9
d_call: -
cdr3_aa: ASSIFQGLEGPPEAF

j_call: TRBJ2-3
v_call: TRBV6-6
d_call: -
cdr3_aa: ASSVPGGGDTQY

j_call: TRBJ1-1
v_call: TRBV23-1
d_call: -
cdr3_aa: ASSQSTMNTEAF

j_call: TRBJ2-1
v_call: TRBV12-5
d_call: TRBD2
cdr3_aa: ASGSRGVSYNEQF

j_call: TRBJ1-1
v_call: TRBV19
d_call: -
cdr3_aa: ASSIWTGNTEAF

j_call: TRBJ2-1
v_call: TRBV10-1
d_call: -
cdr3_aa: ASSEGTYNEQF

j_call: TRBJ2-7
v_call: TRBV6-1
d_call: TRBD1
cdr3_aa: ATGPGQYYEQY

j_call: TRBJ1-1
v_call: TRBV30
d_call: TRBD1
cdr3_aa: AWSPPRTGATTEAF

j_call: TRBJ1-1
v_call: TRBV30
d_call: -
cdr3_aa: AWSKGSRETEAF

j_call: TRBJ1-3
v_call: TRBV25-1
d_call: -
cdr3_aa: ASSESRRERNTIY

j_call: TRBJ2-1
v_call: TRBV5-4
d_call: -
cdr3_aa: ASSLRRFSYNEQF

j_call: TRBJ2-5
v_call: TRBV7-6
d_call: TRBD2
cdr3_aa: ASSLDPTSGGATY

j_call: TRBJ2-7
v_call: TRBV7-9
d_call: -
cdr3_aa: ASSLDYEQY

j_call: TRBJ2-2
v_call: TRBV2
d_call: TRBD1
cdr3_aa: ASRDRGYSNTGELF

j_call: TRBJ2-1
v_call: TRBV30
d_call: TRBD1
cdr3_aa: AWTTGVTYYNEQF

j_call: TRBJ2-7
v_call: TRBV6-1
d_call: -
cdr3_aa: ASSEKGGARRTYEQY